This T cell receptor beta chain was documented in a study of blood T cell repertoires in COVID-19. Study-level background: T cells, B-cell-depleted T cells, or PBMCs supplied cDNA or gDNA.

In the authors' methods: Amplification from reference gene primers served as the basis for estimated nucleated cell counts. Method: immunoSEQ multiplex PCR; TCRdb's copy keeps in-frame clones and lacks some. The V and J calls and clone size come from that table; D and trimming were worked out from the DNA. This table has roughly 190,000 clones, 87% appearing once. CDR1 and CDR2 (germline): SNHLY, FYNNEI. The ends lost 10 bases at V and 4 bases at J; junction bases unmatched: 4. This CDR3 is built from 12 residues. The sample consisted of peripheral blood. J is TRBJ1-5 and V is TRBV2, with TRBD1 matching over 7 bases. The receptor's source is a man aged 18-30 years with active or convalescent COVID-19. The CDR3 region has the DNA TGTGCCACGGGACAGACTAATCAGCCCCAGCATTTT. This sequence encodes CATGQTNQPQHF.